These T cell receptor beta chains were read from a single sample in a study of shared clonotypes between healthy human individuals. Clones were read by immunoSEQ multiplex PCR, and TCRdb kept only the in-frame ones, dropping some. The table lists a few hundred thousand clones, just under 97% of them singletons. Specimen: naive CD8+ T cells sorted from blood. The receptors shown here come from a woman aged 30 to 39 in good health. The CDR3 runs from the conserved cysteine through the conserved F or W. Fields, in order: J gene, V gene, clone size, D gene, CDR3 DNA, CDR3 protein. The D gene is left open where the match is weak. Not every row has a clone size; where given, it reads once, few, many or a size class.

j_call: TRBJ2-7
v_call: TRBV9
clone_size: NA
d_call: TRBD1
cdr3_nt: TGTGCCAGCAGCCGCGAGCGGACAGGGTCGCACGAGCAGTACTTC
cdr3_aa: CASSRERTGSHEQYF

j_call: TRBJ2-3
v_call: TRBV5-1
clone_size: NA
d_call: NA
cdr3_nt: TGCGCCAGCAGCACCGGAACAGATACGCAGTATTTT
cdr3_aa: CASSTGTDTQYF

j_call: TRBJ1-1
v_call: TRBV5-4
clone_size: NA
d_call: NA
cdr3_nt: TGTGCCAGCAGCTCGGGGGCCGGGTGGGGCACTGAAGCTTTCTTT
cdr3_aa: CASSSGAGWGTEAFF

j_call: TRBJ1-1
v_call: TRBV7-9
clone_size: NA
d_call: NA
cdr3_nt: TGTGCCAGCAGCTTTTGGAGCCGGAGCACTGAAGCTTTCTTT
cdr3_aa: CASSFWSRSTEAFF

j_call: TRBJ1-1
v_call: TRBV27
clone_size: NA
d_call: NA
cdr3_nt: TGTGCCAGCAGTTTACAAGGGCTGAACACTGAAGCTTTCTTT
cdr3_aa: CASSLQGLNTEAFF

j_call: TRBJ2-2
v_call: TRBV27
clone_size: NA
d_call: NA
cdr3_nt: TGTGCCAGCAGTTTATCGCTCGTAGGGACGACGGACACCGGGGAGCTGTTTTTT
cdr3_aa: CASSLSLVGTTDTGELFF

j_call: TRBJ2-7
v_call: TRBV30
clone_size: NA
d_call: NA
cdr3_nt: TGTGCCTGGAGCAACCTCTACGAGCAGTACTTC
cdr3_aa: CAWSNLYEQYF

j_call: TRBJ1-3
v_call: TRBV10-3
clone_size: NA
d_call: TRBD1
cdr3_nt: TGTGCCACCTCCGGGACAGGGGCGGGAAACACCATATATTTT
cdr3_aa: CATSGTGAGNTIYF

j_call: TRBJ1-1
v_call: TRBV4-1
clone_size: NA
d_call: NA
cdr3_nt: TGCGCCAGCAGCCAAGACGTAGGGAACACTGAAGCTTTCTTT
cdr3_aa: CASSQDVGNTEAFF

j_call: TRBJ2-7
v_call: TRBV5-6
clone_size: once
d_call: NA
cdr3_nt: TGTGCCAGCAGCTCTAATGCTGGGGGGAACGAGCAGTACTTC
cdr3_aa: CASSSNAGGNEQYF

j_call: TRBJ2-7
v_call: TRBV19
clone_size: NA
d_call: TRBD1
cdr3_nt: TGTGCCAGTAGTATCGAACGGACAGGATACTACGAGCAGTACTTC
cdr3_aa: CASSIERTGYYEQYF

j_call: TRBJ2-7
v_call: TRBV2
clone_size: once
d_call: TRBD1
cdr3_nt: TGTGCCAGCAGTGAGGGGACAGCCTACGAGCAGTACTTC
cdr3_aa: CASSEGTAYEQYF

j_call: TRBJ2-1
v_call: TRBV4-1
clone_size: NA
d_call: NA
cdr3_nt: TGCGCCAGCAGCGTCAGTCCAGGGTCACGGACCGTTGAGCAGTTCTTC
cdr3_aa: CASSVSPGSRTVEQFF

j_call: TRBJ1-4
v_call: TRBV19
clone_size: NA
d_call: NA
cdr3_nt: TGTGCCAGTAGTATAGGCGGTGCAACTAATGAAAAACTGTTTTTT
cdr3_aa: CASSIGGATNEKLFF

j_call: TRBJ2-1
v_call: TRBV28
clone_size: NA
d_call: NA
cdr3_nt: TGTGCCAGCAGTTTGACGGGACACACTATGTACAATGAGCAGTTCTTC
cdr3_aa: CASSLTGHTMYNEQFF

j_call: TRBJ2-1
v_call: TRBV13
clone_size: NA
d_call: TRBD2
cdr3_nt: TGTGCCAGCAGCTCCTGGGGCGGACTAGCGCCGAGGTCCTACAATGAGCAGTTCTTC
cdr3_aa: CASSSWGGLAPRSYNEQFF

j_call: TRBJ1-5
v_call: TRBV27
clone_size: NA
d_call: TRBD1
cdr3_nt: TGTGCCAGCAGGACAGGGTGGAATCAGCCCCAGCATTTT
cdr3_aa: CASRTGWNQPQHF

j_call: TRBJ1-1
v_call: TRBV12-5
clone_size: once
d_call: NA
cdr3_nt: TGTGCTAGTGGTTTCTTGAACACTGAAGCTTTCTTT
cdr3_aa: CASGFLNTEAFF

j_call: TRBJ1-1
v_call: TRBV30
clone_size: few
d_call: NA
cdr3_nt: TGTGCCTGGAGTGTAGGGGGGAACACTGAAGCTTTCTTT
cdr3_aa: CAWSVGGNTEAFF

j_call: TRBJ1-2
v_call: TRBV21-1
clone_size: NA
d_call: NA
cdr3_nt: TGTGCCAGCAGCTTCGAATGCTATGGCTACACCTTC
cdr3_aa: CASSFECYGYTF

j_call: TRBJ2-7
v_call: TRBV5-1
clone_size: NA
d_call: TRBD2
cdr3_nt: TGCGCCAGCAGCCCTGGACTAGCGTATACCTACGAGCAGTACTTC
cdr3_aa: CASSPGLAYTYEQYF

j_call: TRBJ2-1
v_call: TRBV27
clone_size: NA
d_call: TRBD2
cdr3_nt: TGTGCCAGCAGTCCGGGGACTAGGCATGAGCAGTTCTTC
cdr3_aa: CASSPGTRHEQFF

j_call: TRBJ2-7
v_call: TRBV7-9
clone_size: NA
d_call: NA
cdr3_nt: TGTGCCAGCAGCCCTAGGGCCGCGGTCTACGAGCAGTACTTC
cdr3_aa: CASSPRAAVYEQYF

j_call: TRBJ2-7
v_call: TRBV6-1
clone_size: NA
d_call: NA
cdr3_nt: TGTGCCAGCAGTGAATTTCCTAGTCAGACTACGGAGCAGTACTTC
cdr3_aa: CASSEFPSQTTEQYF

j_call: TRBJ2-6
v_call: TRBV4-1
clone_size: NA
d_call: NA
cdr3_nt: TGCGCCAGCAGCCAAGACACCCTAGGCCCCCACTCTGGGGCCAACGTCCTGACTTTC
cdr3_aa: CASSQDTLGPHSGANVLTF

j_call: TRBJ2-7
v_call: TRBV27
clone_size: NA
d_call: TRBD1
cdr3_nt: TGTGCCAGCAGTCCCGGGACAGGGGGTCACGAGCAGTACTTC
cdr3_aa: CASSPGTGGHEQYF

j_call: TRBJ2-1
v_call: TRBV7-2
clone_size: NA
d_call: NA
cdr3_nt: TGTGCCAGCAGCTTGACGTTGCCAGGAGATGAGCAGTTCTTC
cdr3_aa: CASSLTLPGDEQFF

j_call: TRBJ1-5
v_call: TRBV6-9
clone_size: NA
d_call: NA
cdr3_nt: TGTGCCAGCAGTTATTCGGCGTGTGTCGAGGGAAGTCAGCCCCAGCATTTT
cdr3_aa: CASSYSACVEGSQPQHF

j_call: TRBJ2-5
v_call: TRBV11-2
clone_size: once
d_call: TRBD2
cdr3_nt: TGTGCCAGCAGCCAGGGGGAAAGCGGGAGGGGATATGAGACCCAGTACTTC
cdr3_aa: CASSQGESGRGYETQYF

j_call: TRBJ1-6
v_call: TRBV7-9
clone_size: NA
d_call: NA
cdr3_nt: TGTGCCAGCAGCTTAGGGATTTCACCCCTCCACTTT
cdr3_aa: CASSLGISPLHF

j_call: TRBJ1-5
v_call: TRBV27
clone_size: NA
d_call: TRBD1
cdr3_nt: TGTGCCAGCAGTCCGGACAGGGTATATAGCAATCAGCCCCAGCATTTT
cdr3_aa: CASSPDRVYSNQPQHF

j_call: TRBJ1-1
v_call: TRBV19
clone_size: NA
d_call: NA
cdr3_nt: TGTGCCAGTAGTCCCGGGTACACTGAAGCTTTCTTT
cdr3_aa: CASSPGYTEAFF

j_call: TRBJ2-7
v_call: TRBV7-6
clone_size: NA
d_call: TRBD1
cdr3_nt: TGTGCCAGCAGCGTACAACAGGGGACCTACGAGCAGTACTTC
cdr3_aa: CASSVQQGTYEQYF

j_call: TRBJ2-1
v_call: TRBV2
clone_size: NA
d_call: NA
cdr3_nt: TGTGCCAGCGTGGGTTCATTAGCGAGGGTTTTTGAGCAGTTCTTC
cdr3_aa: CASVGSLARVFEQFF

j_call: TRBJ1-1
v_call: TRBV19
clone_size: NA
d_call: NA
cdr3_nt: TGTGCCAGTAGGCCCGACGCTATGAACACTGAAGCTTTCTTT
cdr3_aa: CASRPDAMNTEAFF

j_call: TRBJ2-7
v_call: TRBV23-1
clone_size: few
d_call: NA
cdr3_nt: TGCGCCAGCAGTCAATCGTTGGCGGACGAGCAGTACTTC
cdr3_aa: CASSQSLADEQYF

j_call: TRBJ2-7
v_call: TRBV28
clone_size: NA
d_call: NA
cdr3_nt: TGTGCCAGCAGCATTGGGGCTAACTACGAGCAGTACTTC
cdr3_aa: CASSIGANYEQYF

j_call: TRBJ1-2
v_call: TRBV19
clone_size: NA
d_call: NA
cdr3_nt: TGTGCCAGTAGTAGTGATTTGGCAGGGAGTCTTAACTATGGCTACACCTTC
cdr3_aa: CASSSDLAGSLNYGYTF

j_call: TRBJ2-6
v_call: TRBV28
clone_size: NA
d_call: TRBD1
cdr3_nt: TGTGCCAGCAGTTCGGGACAGGGGTACTCTGGGGCCAACGTCCTGACTTTC
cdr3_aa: CASSSGQGYSGANVLTF

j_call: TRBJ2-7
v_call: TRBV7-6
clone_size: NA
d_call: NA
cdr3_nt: TGTGCCAGCAGCTTAGCTGTCCTGGCAGAACGGTCCTACGAGCAGTACTTC
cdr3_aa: CASSLAVLAERSYEQYF